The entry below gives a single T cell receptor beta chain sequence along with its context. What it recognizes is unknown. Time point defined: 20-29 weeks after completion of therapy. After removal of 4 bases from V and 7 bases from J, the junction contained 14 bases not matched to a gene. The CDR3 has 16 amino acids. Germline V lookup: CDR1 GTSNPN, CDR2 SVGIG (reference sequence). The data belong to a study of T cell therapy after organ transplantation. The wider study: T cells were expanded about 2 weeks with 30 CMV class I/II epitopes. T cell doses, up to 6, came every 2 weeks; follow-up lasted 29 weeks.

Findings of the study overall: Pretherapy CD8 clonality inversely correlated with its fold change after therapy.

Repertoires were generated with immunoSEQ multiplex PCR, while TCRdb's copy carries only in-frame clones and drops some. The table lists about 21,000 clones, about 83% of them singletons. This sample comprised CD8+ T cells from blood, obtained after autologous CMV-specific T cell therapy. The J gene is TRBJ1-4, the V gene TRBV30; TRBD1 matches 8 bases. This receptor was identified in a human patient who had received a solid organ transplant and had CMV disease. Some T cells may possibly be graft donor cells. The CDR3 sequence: CAWKSDRGKNFEKLFF. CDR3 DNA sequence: TGTGCCTGGAAATCCGACAGGGGCAAAAATTTTGAAAAACTGTTTTTT. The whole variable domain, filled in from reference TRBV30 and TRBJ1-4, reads SQTIHQWPATLVQPVGSPLSLECTVEGTSNPNLYWYRQAAGRGLQLLFYSVGIGQISSEVPQNLSASRPQDRQFILSSKKLLLSDSGFYLCAWKSDRGKNFEKLFFGSGTQLSVL.